The clone carrying this T cell receptor (beta chain) has only a few counts. The antigen remains undetermined. The data originate from a study of blood T cells in healthy people across ages. This CDR3 has 13 amino acids. CDR1 and CDR2 (germline): DFQATT, SNEGSKA (reference sequence). V dropped 6 bases and J dropped 3 bases, with 14 bases sitting between them. A second 7 to 11 cycle PCR used barcoded and J-beta primers. TCRdb reanalysed the 5' RACE reads using MiXCR and keeps one entry per CDR3 protein. The sample shows about 1,800,000 distinct CDR3 sequences, 25% to 30% of them seen only once. General study findings and limits: Among T cells, TCR beta diversity per million cells dropped roughly linearly as age rose.

The sequence was obtained from a woman between 25 and 40 years old in good health. The rearrangement joins TRBV20-1 to TRBJ1-2; perhaps TRBD1 as D (6 bases). The sequenced sample consisted of blood. The CDR3 DNA sequence: TGCAGTGCCCCAACAGGGCTTGACTATGGCTACACCTTC. This codes for CSAPTGLDYGYTF.